The source of this T cell receptor (beta chain) is a study of monozygotic twins with inflammatory bowel disease (dated by TCRdb to the late 2010s). Broadly, across the study: The complete study included roughly 30 monozygotic twin pairs: 19 IBD-discordant Danish pairs and nine German pairs, of which four were IBD-concordant and five were IBD-discordant. Each individual had, on average, about 151 000 unique TCRalpha sequences and 181 000 unique TCRbeta sequences available for analysis. Within discordant pairs, disease-associated traits were sought mainly by comparing IBD patients with their genetically identical healthy co-twins. The paper as a whole reports these results and caveats: IBD patients had lower TCRbeta repertoire diversity, measured by the inverse Simpson index, than their healthy co-twins. The results gave no support for a single strong signal or clonotype linked to IBD. Different T cell subtypes could not be distinguished in the analysis. Because patients received different immunosuppressive treatments, the repertoires may have picked up extra background noise and variability between individuals. No difference in repertoire similarity was observed between concordant and discordant twins, possibly owing to limited statistical power. IBD patients shared fewer clonotypes with other individuals than healthy twins did, most markedly in patients showing signs of disease activity.

Concerning this clonotype: Its antigen is not yet known.

In the germline V gene (reference sequence), CDR1 corresponds to SGHKS and CDR2 to YYEKEE. The CDR3 has 15 amino acids, counting the end cysteine and phenylalanine. There is no recorded DNA. From each donor, an approximately 2.4 ml peripheral blood sample was drawn into PAXgene tubes and stored at -80 degrees C. Without any T cell sorting, total RNA was extracted from whole blood using the PAXgene blood miRNA kit on an automated QIAcube. Peripheral blood from monozygotic twin pairs concordant or discordant for inflammatory bowel disease was subjected to deep TCRalpha and TCRbeta repertoire profiling with unique molecular barcoding. Smoking habits were recorded for all twin pairs, and each individual was classified as a current, former or never smoker. Library preparation employed 5' RACE. The input for every TCR library was roughly 4,000 ng of total RNA. For each sample, cDNA synthesis was carried out in eight separate reactions using SMARTScribe reverse transcriptase. During cDNA synthesis, template switching was used to introduce unique molecular identifiers that contained a 6-nucleotide sample barcode. TCRalpha and TCRbeta cDNA was amplified in two nested PCRs of around 15 and 10 cycles, and bead purification was carried out after each PCR. Before amplification, cDNA was treated with uracil DNA-glycosylase and purified using the QIAquick PCR purification kit. The second PCR added Illumina TruSeq-compatible adapters along with sample-specific barcodes. TapeStation and Qubit were used to check library quality and concentration, and around 4.5 ng of each library went into the pool. Sequencing of the pooled libraries was done on an Illumina HiSeq2500 single-index Rapid Run using custom sequencing primers and 2 x 100 bp reads. Per the original workflow: UMI-based consensus assembly with MiGEC version 1.2.6 was used to correct PCR and sequencing errors. MiXCR version 2.1.1 handled V(D)J alignment, clonotype assembly and CDR3 extraction. To normalise gene usage, clonotype sharing and MAIT/NKT TCR abundance, the analysis used the top 1000, 10 000 and 20 000 clonotypes per sample. Diversity was computed as the inverse Simpson index with the vegan R package after downsampling to 27 000 UMIs. Statistical testing used paired Mann-Whitney U tests on the discordant twin pairs and applied Benjamini-Hochberg correction for multiple testing. Reads reprocessed by TCRdb are summarized as one entry per CDR3 protein sequence, and DNA is absent. These V and J calls are TCRdb output, not the study's own analysis. The table for this sample records fewer than 450,000 distinct CDR3 sequences. Roughly 2.6% of the sample rests with the top ten.

The material sequenced was blood. This clonotype was obtained from a human donor with ulcerative colitis or Crohn's disease, or a healthy co-twin of an affected twin (not recorded which). The chain uses TRBV5-5 and TRBJ2-7; with no DNA, the TCRdb D assignment of TRBD1 cannot be verified. The CDR3 in this case is CASSLVGQATYEQYF.